This is a list of T cell receptor beta chains from one sample in a study of radiotherapy plus CTLA-4 blockade in lung cancer. The repertoire was sequenced with immunoSEQ multiplex PCR; TCRdb's copy has only in-frame clones and lacks some. The profile shows about 90,000 clones, around 83% of them singletons. The specimen comprised peripheral blood, sampled from a patient treated with radiotherapy plus ipilimumab. The receptors were gathered from a human donor with non-small cell lung cancer that progressed on radiotherapy plus ipilimumab. Each CDR3 is given with its conserved first and last residue. Each record gives: J gene, V gene, clone size, D gene, CDR3 protein, CDR3 DNA. A D gene is named only where the DNA matches it firmly. Expanded clones are given a class, and other clones once, few, many or no size at all.

J: TRBJ2-7; V: TRBV19; size: few; D: -; CDR3: CASSIEGSRSYEQYF; DNA: TGTGCCAGTAGTATAGAGGGATCCAGGTCCTACGAGCAGTACTTC
J: TRBJ1-2; V: TRBV7-2; size: -; D: TRBD1; CDR3: CASSGDRGPSGYTF; DNA: TGTGCCAGCAGCGGAGACAGGGGGCCTAGTGGCTACACCTTC
J: TRBJ2-7; V: TRBV2; size: -; D: -; CDR3: CAREGRTSYEQYF; DNA: TGTGCCAGGGAGGGGCGGACCTCCTACGAGCAGTACTTC
J: TRBJ2-2; V: TRBV7-9; size: -; D: -; CDR3: CASSGQGKSNTGELFF; DNA: TGTGCCAGCAGCGGCCAGGGGAAATCGAACACCGGGGAGCTGTTTTTT
J: TRBJ2-5; V: TRBV27; size: -; D: TRBD1; CDR3: CASSLSVGTGLKETQYF; DNA: TGTGCCAGCAGTTTATCGGTTGGGACAGGCCTAAAGGAGACCCAGTACTTC
J: TRBJ2-7; V: TRBV6-5; size: few; D: TRBD2; CDR3: CASSPLGLAGYEQYF; DNA: TGTGCCAGCAGTCCCCTGGGACTAGCGGGCTACGAGCAGTACTTC
J: TRBJ2-1; V: TRBV7-9; size: -; D: TRBD2; CDR3: CASSPFVGRGGNEQFF; DNA: TGTGCCAGCAGCCCGTTCGTAGGGCGGGGGGGCAATGAGCAGTTCTTC
J: TRBJ1-2; V: TRBV28; size: many; D: -; CDR3: CASHTGNHGYTF; DNA: TGTGCCAGCCATACAGGGAATCATGGCTACACCTTC
J: TRBJ2-7; V: TRBV28; size: -; D: -; CDR3: CASSLHSGIYEQYF; DNA: TGTGCCAGCAGTTTACATTCAGGAATCTACGAGCAGTACTTC
J: TRBJ2-1; V: TRBV5-1; size: -; D: -; CDR3: CASSFTGPGGNEQFF; DNA: TGCGCCAGCAGCTTCACGGGGCCCGGTGGCAATGAGCAGTTCTTC
J: TRBJ2-7; V: TRBV28; size: few; D: -; CDR3: CASSLLSYEQYF; DNA: TGTGCCAGCAGTTTGCTCTCCTACGAGCAGTACTTC
J: TRBJ2-7; V: TRBV18; size: -; D: TRBD2; CDR3: CASSLGLAGATYEQYF; DNA: TGTGCCAGCTCACTGGGACTAGCGGGAGCTACCTACGAGCAGTACTTC
J: TRBJ1-1; V: TRBV28; size: -; D: -; CDR3: CASTGYTEAFF; DNA: TGTGCCAGCACGGGATACACTGAAGCTTTCTTT
J: TRBJ2-1; V: TRBV6-1; size: -; D: -; CDR3: CASSDSDFGLKQFF; DNA: TGTGCCAGCAGTGATAGCGATTTCGGTCTAAAGCAGTTCTTC
J: TRBJ1-2; V: TRBV10-3; size: -; D: -; CDR3: CATRGVFNYGYTF; DNA: TGTGCCACCCGCGGGGTTTTTAACTATGGCTACACCTTC
J: TRBJ2-1; V: TRBV27; size: -; D: -; CDR3: CASSSVLGEQFF; DNA: TGTGCCAGCAGTTCAGTCTTAGGAGAGCAGTTCTTC
J: TRBJ1-4; V: TRBV11-2; size: -; D: -; CDR3: CASSLAALGLINEKLFF; DNA: TGTGCCAGCAGCTTAGCTGCTTTGGGCCTTATTAATGAAAAACTGTTTTTT
J: TRBJ2-3; V: TRBV27; size: -; D: TRBD2; CDR3: CASRDHSGGLKDTQYF; DNA: TGTGCCAGCAGGGACCATAGCGGGGGCCTCAAAGATACGCAGTATTTT
J: TRBJ2-3; V: TRBV6-6; size: -; D: -; CDR3: CASRYTTSTDTQYF; DNA: TGTGCCAGCAGGTACACGACTAGCACAGATACGCAGTATTTT
J: TRBJ2-7; V: TRBV5-6; size: few; D: -; CDR3: CASSFGTGYEQYF; DNA: TGTGCCAGCAGCTTCGGGACGGGCTACGAGCAGTACTTC
J: TRBJ2-5; V: TRBV7-9; size: -; D: TRBD1; CDR3: CASSLGSGTGLEETQYF; DNA: TGTGCCAGCAGCTTAGGGTCCGGGACAGGCTTGGAAGAGACCCAGTACTTC
J: TRBJ2-2; V: TRBV9; size: -; D: -; CDR3: CASSGGQGVDGELFF; DNA: TGTGCCAGCAGCGGAGGGCAGGGTGTGGACGGGGAGCTGTTTTTT
J: TRBJ1-5; V: TRBV6-6; size: few; D: -; CDR3: CASSYVTGSQPQHF; DNA: TGTGCCAGCAGTTACGTCACAGGGTCTCAGCCCCAGCATTTT
J: TRBJ2-5; V: TRBV7-2; size: -; D: TRBD1; CDR3: CASSARGTGIGETQYF; DNA: TGTGCCAGCAGCGCCCGCGGGACAGGGATAGGAGAGACCCAGTACTTC
J: TRBJ2-2; V: TRBV9; size: -; D: -; CDR3: CASSAGDPGELFF; DNA: TGTGCCAGCAGCGCGGGGGACCCGGGGGAGCTGTTTTTT
J: TRBJ2-5; V: TRBV5-1; size: -; D: -; CDR3: CASSKGTFQETQYF; DNA: TGCGCCAGCAGCAAGGGGACTTTCCAAGAGACCCAGTACTTC
J: TRBJ1-3; V: TRBV11-2; size: few; D: -; CDR3: CASSLGGPSGNTIYF; DNA: TGTGCCAGCAGCTTAGGGGGGCCCTCTGGAAACACCATATATTTT
J: TRBJ1-2; V: TRBV11-3; size: -; D: -; CDR3: CASSLSNNYGYTF; DNA: TGTGCCAGCAGCTTGTCAAACAACTATGGCTACACCTTC